This T cell receptor beta chain comes out of a study of cytomegalovirus exposure and HLA in healthy donors. Study at large: A prior study identified 100 million to 130 million unique TCR beta sequences from 200 million or so T cells.

This clone came up a few times. The antigen is not known. Study-wide results and limits: In a later analysis, CMV-associated beta chains were mostly HLA-associated, it appeared. Earlier analysis found most TCR beta V segments productive about 87% or about 30% of the time.

Although they were nominally healthy when sampled, donors likely had unrecorded immune exposures. Use of 60 Vbeta and 13 Jbeta primers characterized the PCR. Profiling relied on immunoSEQ multiplex PCR, and the TCRdb table lists in-frame clones only, not all of them. The table has about 240,000 clones, roughly four fifths seen once. The TCR sequence derives from a woman aged 60-75 years in good health and CMV-seropositive. The sequenced sample consisted of PBMCs.

The CDR3, as DNA: TGTGCCTGGAGTTGGCGCGGGAGGGCAGGGGAGACCCAGTACTTC. Translation: CAWSWRGRAGETQYF. The chain recombines TRBV30 with TRBJ2-5; the match to TRBD2 covers 9 bases. After removal of 2 bases from V and 5 bases from J, the junction contained 9 bases not matched to a gene. This CDR3 is built from 15 residues. Germline values: CDR1 GTSNPN, CDR2 SVGIG (reference sequence). The full variable domain, its missing parts supplied by reference TRBV30 and TRBJ2-5, is SQTIHQWPATLVQPVGSPLSLECTVEGTSNPNLYWYRQAAGRGLQLLFYSVGIGQISSEVPQNLSASRPQDRQFILSSKKLLLSDSGFYLCAWSWRGRAGETQYFGPGTRLLVL.